The next 13 T cell receptor beta chains were all read from a single sample in a study of T-cell memory formation after mild COVID-19. One entry per CDR3 protein results from TCRdb running MiXCR on the 5' RACE reads. The data show some 150,000 distinct CDR3 sequences, 6% to 7% seen once. The source material was PBMCs or a T cell subset sorted from them (not recorded which). These receptors were obtained from an adult woman who had mild COVID-19 (a few samples of this study predate the infection). Cell type and time point are not known.

This clonotype was seen only a few times. CDR3 region: CAWRPAGGNTIYF. The CDR3 DNA follows: TGTGCCTGGAGACCGGCTGGAGGAAACACCATATATTTT. The V call is TRBV30, the J call TRBJ1-3; no reliable D call. The CDR3 has 13 residues. Trimming left V 3 bases short and J 4 bases short, with 10 bases between. The germline V gene has CDR1 GTSNPN and CDR2 SVGIG (reference sequence).

This clonotype was recorded at least ten times. The chain links TRBV30 to TRBJ2-1; D not resolved. V was trimmed by 5 bases and J by 2 bases, leaving 4 bases between them. This CDR3 has 11 amino acids. The germline V gene encodes CDR1 GTSNPN and CDR2 SVGIG (reference sequence). Here the CDR3 reads CAWGTYNEQFF. The DNA of the CDR3 is TGTGCCTGGGGCACCTACAATGAGCAGTTCTTC.

The rearrangement joins TRBV20-1 to TRBJ2-5; possibly TRBD1 for D (6 bases). CDR1 is DFQATT, CDR2 SNEGSKA, per germline (reference sequence). The ends were cut back, 1 base at V and 5 bases at J, with 14 bases in the middle. The CDR3 runs to 14 residues. The CDR3 DNA sequence: TGCAGTGCTAGAGTGGCCAGGGGTATGGAGACCCAGTACTTC. Amino acid sequence: CSARVARGMETQYF.

This clonotype was observed many times. This chain uses TRBV10-3 with TRBJ2-3; 9 nucleotides match TRBD2. The CDR3 is 13 residues long. V dropped 0 bases and J dropped 9; count of bases not matched to a gene: 1. Germline CDR1 is ENHRY and CDR2 is SYGVKD. This chain's CDR3 is CAISESTSGTQYF. The CDR3 DNA is TGTGCCATCAGTGAGTCGACTAGCGGAACGCAGTATTTT.

This clonotype has a handful of counts. The chain combines TRBV20-1 with TRBJ2-7, with 9 bases that match TRBD2. Trimming removed 3 bases from V and 6 bases from J; junction bases left unmatched: 12. From germline, CDR1 is DFQATT and CDR2 SNEGSKA (reference sequence). The CDR3 runs 15 residues. In nucleotides, the CDR3 is TGCAGTGCTAGGGCCCCGAGCGGGGGGCCTAGCGAGCAGTACTTC. It specifies CSARAPSGGPSEQYF.

This clonotype was found many times. DNA of the CDR3: TGTGCCAGCAGTTCTCAACAGGGAGTTGGCTACACCTTC. Translation: CASSSQQGVGYTF. The chain links TRBV12-3 or TRBV12-4 to TRBJ1-2, with a weak D call TRBD1 (6 bases). The CDR3 runs to 13 residues. The germline V and J ends were trimmed by 4 bases and 7 bases, with 13 bases remaining between them.

This clonotype was observed at least ten times. V is TRBV6-2 or TRBV6-3 and J is TRBJ2-2; either TRBD1 or TRBD2 may supply D (5 bases each). This CDR3 has 15 amino acids. With 0 bases removed from V and 4 bases from J, the gap between germline ends came to 9 bases. The germline gives CDR1 MNHEY, CDR2 SVGEGT. The CDR3 nucleotides are TGTGCCAGCAGTTACTCTGTCGGGGCCACCGGGGAGCTGTTTTTT. Protein product: CASSYSVGATGELFF.

This clonotype was seen many times. The chain carries TRBV20-1 and TRBJ2-7; D perhaps matches TRBD2 (5 bases). Per the germline V gene, CDR1 is DFQATT and CDR2 is SNEGSKA (reference sequence). This CDR3 comprises 13 residues. The V end lost 2 bases, the J end lost 2 bases, and 10 bases lay between the germline ends. The CDR3 is CSARRDGTYEQYF. The CDR3 coding sequence is TGCAGTGCTAGAAGAGACGGGACCTACGAGCAGTACTTC.

This clonotype was counted only a few times. The chain links TRBV5-1 to TRBJ1-6; D not resolved. Germline values: CDR1 SGHRS, CDR2 YFSETQ. Between the trimmed V and J ends, which lost 0 bases and 8 bases, there was a span of 18 bases. CDR3 length: 17 residues. The CDR3 spells CASSLGLEGGLDSPLHF. CDR3 in DNA: TGCGCCAGCAGCTTGGGGTTGGAGGGCGGTCTGGATTCACCCCTCCACTTT.

About this clonotype itself: A much larger clone differs from this one at a single base, so this may be a read error. The chain recombines TRBV14 with TRBJ2-3; weak D call: TRBD1 (5 bases). There are 16 residues in the CDR3. V lost 5 bases, J lost 4 bases, and 19 bases lay in between. The germline V gene has CDR1 SGHDN and CDR2 FVKESK. The CDR3 region is CASSKQGWGLADTQYF. The CDR3 nucleotides are TGTGCCAGCAGCAAGCAGGGATGGGGTTTAGCAGATACGCAGTATTTT.

This clonotype was seen many times. The chain combines TRBV15 with TRBJ2-2, with TRBD1 as a possible D gene (6 bases). V lost 5 bases and J 1 base, leaving 8 bases between the germline ends. The CDR3 runs to 14 residues. Germline CDR1 reads LNHNV; CDR2 reads YYDKDF (reference sequence). The CDR3, as DNA: TGTGCCACCAGCGGGGGACAGAACACCGGGGAGCTGTTTTTT. It encodes CATSGGQNTGELFF.

J is TRBJ2-7 and V is TRBV24-1; D could derive from TRBD1 or TRBD2 (5 bases each). CDR1 is KGHDR, CDR2 SFDVKD, per germline. This CDR3 has 14 residues. Trimming took off 3 bases at V and 2 bases at J, with 10 bases between the two ends. The CDR3 is CATSDAGRPYEQYF. The CDR3 nucleotides are TGTGCCACCAGTGATGCAGGGAGACCCTACGAGCAGTACTTC.

This clonotype was seen more than once but under ten times. The rearrangement links TRBV27 to TRBJ1-1; D is unresolved. The CDR3 runs 15 residues. CDR1 MNHEY and CDR2 SMNVEV come from the germline V gene (reference sequence). Trimming cost V 6 bases and J 1 base, with 15 bases left between them. CDR3 loop: CASRPSLGANTEAFF. The CDR3 nucleotides are TGTGCCAGCAGGCCATCCCTGGGAGCGAACACTGAAGCTTTCTTT.